The 18 T cell receptor beta chains presented below share a single source sample, sequenced in a study of T-cell memory formation after mild COVID-19. TCRdb ran MiXCR on the 5' RACE reads and lists one entry per CDR3 protein. The sample has about 290,000 distinct CDR3 sequences, around 15% seen once. The sequenced sample was PBMCs or a T cell subset sorted from them (not recorded which). The receptors stem from a man between 18 and 35 years old who had mild COVID-19 (a few samples of this study predate the infection). Cell type and time point are not known.

This chain uses TRBV5-1 with TRBJ1-6; possibly TRBD1 for D (6 bases). Germline lookup yields CDR1 SGHRS and CDR2 YFSETQ. The CDR3 has 16 amino acids. Trimming left V 4 bases short and J 10 bases short, with 21 bases between. As DNA, the CDR3 is TGCGCCAGCAGCATCGAAACAGGGATCCTACGGTCACCCCTCCACTTT. Its protein is CASSIETGILRSPLHF.

This clonotype was recorded a few times. The V call is TRBV6-5, the J call TRBJ2-6, with D maybe TRBD2 (6 bases). V was cut by 2 bases and J by 10 bases, with 12 bases left in between. In germline, CDR1 is MNHEY, CDR2 SVGAGI. This CDR3 region has 14 residues. CDR3 bases: TGTGCCAGCAGTTACGCCGGGACTGAGAACGTCCTGACTTTC. It encodes CASSYAGTENVLTF.

This clonotype was counted only a few times. The rearrangement links TRBV5-1 to TRBJ2-5, with 9 bases that match TRBD1. The length of the CDR3 is 15 residues. J lost 5 bases, V lost 4 bases, and 9 bases had no gene match. Per the germline V gene, CDR1 is SGHRS and CDR2 is YFSETQ. CDR3 bases: TGCGCCAGCAGCGTGTCGGGACAGGGTCAGGAGACCCAGTACTTC. It yields the protein CASSVSGQGQETQYF.

This clonotype was seen only a few times. This sequence joins TRBV3-1 and TRBJ1-1; D uncertain. V dropped 2 bases and J dropped 3 bases, with 10 bases sitting between them. Germline assignment: CDR1 LGHDT and CDR2 YNNKEL (reference sequence). The CDR3 spans 14 residues. In nucleotides, the CDR3 is TGTGCCAGCAGCCAACAACAGCACTACACTGAAGCTTTCTTT. Translation gives CASSQQQHYTEAFF.

This clonotype came up a few times. V usage is TRBV5-1 and J usage is TRBJ1-2; D is uncertain. CDR1 and CDR2 (germline): SGHRS, YFSETQ. The CDR3 is 14 residues long. With 2 bases removed from V and 5 bases from J, the gap between germline ends came to 13 bases. The DNA for the CDR3 is TGCGCCAGCAGCTTCTCGCCCGAAGATTATGGCTACACCTTC. It encodes CASSFSPEDYGYTF.

There are many counts of this clonotype. CDR3: CSASRASGGTDTQYF. CDR3 coding DNA: TGCAGTGCTAGTAGGGCTAGCGGGGGCACAGATACGCAGTATTTT. This chain uses TRBV20-1 with TRBJ2-3; 9 nucleotides match TRBD2. With V trimmed by 3 bases and J by 1 base, 5 bases remained unmatched. Per the germline V gene, CDR1 is DFQATT and CDR2 is SNEGSKA (reference sequence). This CDR3 contains 15 residues.

This clonotype was detected ten times or more. The V and J genes are TRBV12-3 or TRBV12-4 and TRBJ2-5, with D hard to call. Trimming left V 6 bases short and J 5 bases short, with 13 bases between. This CDR3 spans 13 amino acids. The CDR3 sequence: CASRNPKWETQYF. The DNA of the CDR3 is TGTGCCAGCAGAAACCCAAAGTGGGAGACCCAGTACTTC.

This clonotype turned up a few times. The chain is built from TRBV7-2 and TRBJ2-3; tentative D call: TRBD1 (6 bases). Looked up from germline, CDR1 is SGHTA and CDR2 is FQGNSA. The CDR3 covers 14 residues. Deletions cut 1 base from V and 8 bases from J, with 13 bases between. The CDR3 DNA reads TGTGCCAGCAGCTTAGGGACAGCATCCTCTACGCAGTATTTT. It encodes CASSLGTASSTQYF.

This clonotype was counted a few times. The chain employs TRBV9 and TRBJ1-1, with 8 bases that match TRBD1. The CDR3 length is 13 residues. Germline CDR1 reads SGDLS; CDR2 reads YYNGEE. V lost 3 bases to trimming and J lost 5 bases; unmatched junction nucleotides: 3. CDR3 sequence (DNA): TGTGCCAGCAGCGGAGACAGGGGTACTGAAGCTTTCTTT. It codes for CASSGDRGTEAFF.

This clonotype was observed a few times. This rearrangement joins TRBV20-1 to TRBJ2-3; D is undetermined. In germline, CDR1 is DFQATT, CDR2 SNEGSKA (reference sequence). V lost 2 bases and J 2 bases, leaving 17 bases between the germline ends. The CDR3 contains 16 residues. CDR3 coding DNA: TGCAGTGCTAGATCTTTTCAGGAGATTTCCACAGATACGCAGTATTTT. Its protein is CSARSFQEISTDTQYF.

This clonotype showed up just a few times. CDR3 sequence: CSAILHTGEKLFF. In DNA, the CDR3 is TGCAGTGCTATATTACACACTGGTGAAAAACTGTTTTTT. The V and J genes are TRBV20-1 and TRBJ1-4; no firm D call. Trimming shortened V by 4 bases and J by 7 bases, and 13 bases separated the two germline ends. Looked up from germline, CDR1 is DFQATT and CDR2 is SNEGSKA (reference sequence). The CDR3 runs to 13 residues.

The genes are TRBV9 and TRBJ1-5, with unresolved D. From germline, CDR1 is SGDLS and CDR2 YYNGEE. The CDR3 has 16 residues. V lost 4 bases and J 3 bases, leaving 17 bases between the germline ends. The CDR3 DNA sequence: TGTGCCAGCAGCCCTGACGAGGGTGGCTTCAATCAGCCCCAGCATTTT. Encoded protein: CASSPDEGGFNQPQHF.

This clonotype has just a few counts. The J gene is TRBJ2-1, the V gene TRBV20-1, with 8 bases that match TRBD2. There are 12 residues in the CDR3. Per germline, CDR1 DFQATT and CDR2 SNEGSKA (reference sequence). Here the CDR3 reads CTGASGYNEQFF. CDR3 nucleotides: TGCACTGGGGCTAGCGGGTACAATGAGCAGTTCTTC.

This chain links TRBV6-2 or TRBV6-3 with TRBJ2-5; 10 nucleotides agree with TRBD2. CDR3 length equals 14 residues. The germline CDR1 and CDR2 sequences are MNHEY and SVGEGT. The V segment lost 6 bases and the J segment 1 base; nucleotides outside the gene matches: 2. CDR3 DNA: TGTGCCAGCAGGACTAGCGGGTTCCAAGAGACCCAGTACTTC. Amino acid sequence: CASRTSGFQETQYF.

This clonotype was detected once. The rearrangement uses TRBV20-1 and TRBJ1-1, with a possible D match to TRBD1 (6 bases). Trimming removed 6 bases from V and 4 bases from J, with 15 bases in between. The CDR3 contains 13 residues. Germline CDR1 and CDR2: DFQATT and SNEGSKA (reference sequence). DNA for the CDR3: TGCAGTGCAGAAAGGGGAGGGGGCACTGAAGCTTTCTTT. Translating it yields CSAERGGGTEAFF.

This chain uses TRBV7-2 with TRBJ2-3; 7 nucleotides line up with TRBD1. The germline CDR1 and CDR2 sequences are SGHTA and FQGNSA. This CDR3 spans 13 amino acids. V was clipped by 7 bases and J by 4 bases; unmatched bases: 5. This CDR3 reads CASKSTGADTQYF. CDR3 bases: TGTGCCAGCAAATCAACAGGGGCAGATACGCAGTATTTT.

This chain joins TRBV5-1 and TRBJ2-3; 7 positions match TRBD1. The CDR3 is 13 amino acids. V lost 1 base to trimming and J lost 5 bases; unmatched junction nucleotides: 1. The germline V gene has CDR1 SGHRS and CDR2 YFSETQ. The CDR3 sequence is CASSLHRGDTQYF. The CDR3 DNA sequence: TGCGCCAGCAGCTTGCACAGGGGAGATACGCAGTATTTT.

This clonotype was recorded a few times. This chain links TRBV27 with TRBJ1-1; weak D call: TRBD1 (5 bases). CDR1 MNHEY and CDR2 SMNVEV come from the germline V gene (reference sequence). V was trimmed by 6 bases and J by 6 bases, leaving 14 bases between them. The length of the CDR3 is 13 residues. In nucleotides, the CDR3 is TGTGCCAGCAGGAGACTAGGGGTCCCTGAAGCTTTCTTT. Its protein is CASRRLGVPEAFF.